The 18 T cell receptor beta chains presented below share a single source sample, sequenced in a study of control samples from healthy donors and cancer patients. Using immunoSEQ multiplex PCR, the repertoire was profiled, and TCRdb retains in-frame clones only, with some absent. The table lists about 160,000 clones, roughly 90% of them singletons. The material sequenced was blood. The receptors come from a young man in good health.

This clone was counted a single time. The gene calls are TRBV18 and TRBJ2-1; D gene unclear. CDR3 length equals 16 residues. Germline values: CDR1 KGHSH, CDR2 LQKENI. V dropped 2 bases and J dropped 6 bases, with 17 bases sitting between them. The CDR3 DNA sequence: TGTGCCAGCTCACCATCCATTAGCAGACCCATCAATGAGCAGTTCTTC. As protein: CASSPSISRPINEQFF.

This chain connects TRBV11-1 to TRBJ1-1; D gene ambiguous. The CDR3 contains 14 residues. Trimming took off 0 bases at V and 3 bases at J, with 8 bases between the two ends. Germline values: CDR1 SGHAT, CDR2 FQDESV (reference sequence). CDR3 nucleotide sequence: TGTGCCAGCAGCTTAGCGGGCGCGTACACTGAAGCTTTCTTT. Protein sequence: CASSLAGAYTEAFF.

The rearrangement joins TRBV10-3 to TRBJ2-7; D possibly uses TRBD1 or TRBD2 (5 bases each). The V end lost 0 bases, the J end lost 0 bases, and 9 bases lay between the germline ends. CDR3 length equals 15 residues. From germline, CDR1 is ENHRY and CDR2 SYGVKD. The CDR3 DNA reads as TGTGCCATCAGTGAGTCGAGGGGCCTCTCCTACGAGCAGTACTTC. Protein sequence: CAISESRGLSYEQYF.

This chain connects TRBV6-5 to TRBJ2-1; D is unclear. Per the germline V gene, CDR1 is MNHEY and CDR2 is SVGAGI. The CDR3 contains 14 residues. V was shortened by 5 bases and J by 3 bases, with 11 bases between the two germline ends. The CDR3 DNA reads as TGTGCCAGCAGTCACGGCAGCCTCTACAATGAGCAGTTCTTC. This sequence encodes CASSHGSLYNEQFF.

The chain is built from TRBV6-5 and TRBJ1-3; D gene unclear. CDR1 and CDR2 from the germline V gene are MNHEY and SVGAGI. Trimming pared 7 bases from V and 4 bases from J, leaving 17 bases between. This CDR3 has 15 amino acids. CDR3 bases: TGTGCCAGCACTACCTCCTTAAACGAGGGAAACACCATATATTTT. This gives the protein CASTTSLNEGNTIYF.

The chain recombines TRBV6-6 with TRBJ1-1; TRBD1 is a possible D gene (5 bases). From germline, CDR1 is MNHNY and CDR2 SVGAGI (reference sequence). The CDR3 loop spans 13 amino acids. Trimming took off 7 bases at V and 11 bases at J, with 20 bases between the two ends. The CDR3 nucleotides are TGTGCCAGCACCCAACCCGCGGGGGGAGAGGCTTTCTTT. This codes for CASTQPAGGEAFF.

This clone turned up a few times. The J gene is TRBJ2-7, the V gene TRBV6-5; possible D gene TRBD1, 6 bases. Trimming took off 11 bases at V and 3 bases at J, with 17 bases between the two ends. The germline V gene encodes CDR1 MNHEY and CDR2 SVGAGI. The CDR3 consists of 13 residues. This CDR3 reads CACTGTPVYEQYF. CDR3 nucleotide sequence: TGTGCCTGCACCGGGACACCGGTCTACGAGCAGTACTTC.

The chain employs TRBV5-1 and TRBJ2-3; no clear D. Per the germline V gene, CDR1 is SGHRS and CDR2 is YFSETQ. The CDR3 is 11 residues long. Trimming removed 6 bases at V and 2 bases at J, with 4 bases between. This CDR3 reads CASTITDTQYF. CDR3 bases: TGCGCCAGCACTATCACAGATACGCAGTATTTT.

The chain carries TRBV7-9 and TRBJ2-5; D gene unclear. V dropped 8 bases and J dropped 2 bases, with 12 bases sitting between them. This CDR3 contains 13 residues. The V gene's germline CDR1 is SEHNR and CDR2 FQNEAQ (reference sequence). As DNA, the CDR3 is TGTGCCAGCCTTTTGGACCCACAAGAGACCCAGTACTTC. It codes for CASLLDPQETQYF.

V usage is TRBV19 and J usage is TRBJ1-1, with D perhaps matching TRBD1 (6 bases). This CDR3 is 15 amino acids long. The germline V gene has CDR1 LNHDA and CDR2 SQIVND (reference sequence). The V gene lost 5 bases and the J gene lost 8 bases, with 21 bases spanning the gap. The CDR3 nucleotides read TGTGCCAGTAGTTCGATAGGAGGGGGTAACGGGGAAGCTTTCTTT. Translation gives CASSSIGGGNGEAFF.

The chain has TRBV18 and TRBJ2-1, with a weak D call TRBD2 (7 bases). V was shortened by 6 bases and J by 0 bases, with 18 bases between the two germline ends. CDR1 is KGHSH, CDR2 LQKENI, per germline. The CDR3 has 17 amino acids. In DNA, the CDR3 is TGTGCCAGCTCGCCTGGGGGGGGGCCTAGCTCCTACAATGAGCAGTTCTTC. Translating gives CASSPGGGPSSYNEQFF.

This chain joins TRBV24-1 and TRBJ2-3; D is uncertain. The CDR3 sequence is 15 residues long. Deletions cut 5 bases from V and 12 bases from J, with 23 bases between. Germline values: CDR1 KGHDR, CDR2 SFDVKD. The chain's CDR3 is CATSVDGGPAPAQYF. DNA for the CDR3: TGTGCCACCAGTGTGGACGGCGGACCTGCCCCAGCCCAGTATTTT.

This chain joins TRBV6-5 and TRBJ2-7; tentative D call: TRBD2 (5 bases). The V gene lost 5 bases and the J gene lost 3 bases, with 14 bases spanning the gap. Germline V CDR1 and CDR2: MNHEY, SVGAGI. This CDR3 contains 14 residues. This CDR3 reads CASSLGRGGYEQYF. The DNA of the CDR3 is TGTGCCAGCAGTCTAGGTCGCGGAGGCTACGAGCAGTACTTC.

This chain links TRBV29-1 with TRBJ1-1, with unresolved D. In germline, CDR1 is SQVTM, CDR2 ANQGSEA. V lost 2 bases and J 1 base, leaving 2 bases between the germline ends. This CDR3 has 11 residues. CDR3 DNA: TGCAGCGTTGAAAAGAACACTGAAGCTTTCTTT. As protein: CSVEKNTEAFF.

This clone was observed a few times. CDR3 DNA sequence: TGTGCCAGCAGTGACGCCTTGAACACTGAAGCTTTCTTT. Protein: CASSDALNTEAFF. J is TRBJ1-1 and V is TRBV6-1; no definite D call. Germline V gene sequence: CDR1 MNHNS, CDR2 SASEGT. The CDR3 length is 13 residues. Between the trimmed V and J ends, which lost 3 bases and 0 bases, there was a span of 5 bases.

This chain links TRBV23-1 with TRBJ1-4; D is undetermined. TRBV23-1 is identified as an open reading frame with a role that is uncertain. Trimming left V 0 bases short and J 8 bases short, with 13 bases between. CDR3 length: 15 amino acids. CDR3 in amino acids: CASSQSLTVREKLFF. Here the CDR3 DNA reads TGCGCCAGCAGTCAATCGTTAACAGTCAGGGAAAAACTGTTTTTT.

The J gene is TRBJ2-4, the V gene TRBV4-1, with no clear D. The CDR3 is made up of 16 amino acids. Trimming removed 1 base at V and 0 bases at J, with 10 bases between. The germline V gene encodes CDR1 MGHRA and CDR2 YSYEKL. The CDR3 sequence is CASSQVGKGAKNIQYF. The CDR3 nucleotides read TGCGCCAGCAGCCAAGTCGGAAAAGGAGCCAAAAACATTCAGTACTTC.

V usage is TRBV28 and J usage is TRBJ2-1; 8 bases match TRBD1. This CDR3 spans 14 amino acids. V shed 9 bases, J shed 6 bases, and the junction held 10 bases outside the gene matches. Germline V gives CDR1 MDHEN, CDR2 SYDVKM. The CDR3 reads CASWQGASGNEQFF. As DNA, the CDR3 is TGTGCCAGTTGGCAGGGGGCGAGCGGCAATGAGCAGTTCTTC.